This T cell receptor (beta chain) was identified during a study of CD8 T cells in Susac syndrome. The study's findings and limits: CD4+ T cell repertoires in Susac syndrome exhibited no evidence of clonal expansion.

A word on this clonotype: What it binds is unknown.

Germline V gene sequence: CDR1 MNHNY, CDR2 SVGAGI (reference sequence). The CDR3 loop spans 14 amino acids. Trimming took off 7 bases at V and 0 bases at J, with 12 bases between the two ends. With random hexamers, about 0.45 to 1 ug RNA was reverse transcribed. Amplification of TCR beta CDR3 by immunoSEQ multiplex PCR spanned 54 Vbeta and 13 Jbeta. Via MiXCR, TCRdb re-called the immunoSEQ multiplex PCR reads, giving one row per CDR3 protein. The table lists about 150,000 distinct CDR3 sequences, roughly 95% of them singletons. Sequencing used CD4+ T cells from PBMCs. V usage is TRBV6-6 and J usage is TRBJ1-2, with no clear D. The TCR originated in a human donor with Susac syndrome. DNA for the CDR3: TGTGCCAGCACCCTGGACCCGACTAACTATGGCTACACCTTC. Amino acids: CASTLDPTNYGYTF.